One T cell receptor (beta chain) is described in this entry. Seattle's cohort entered during active infection and was followed longitudinally. This entry comes from a study of blood T cell repertoires in COVID-19. Study at large: Acute and convalescent COVID-19 specimens originated in the United States, Italy and Spain. Nucleic acid was either cDNA or gDNA, and it came from T cells, B-cell-depleted T cells, or PBMCs.

Per the original methods: Reference gene primer amplification gave nucleated cell count estimates. Method: immunoSEQ multiplex PCR; TCRdb's copy keeps in-frame clones and lacks some. That table furnishes V, J and clone size, whereas the DNA furnished D and trimming. This table has 300,000 to 400,000 clones, roughly 87% appearing once. In germline, CDR1 is SNHLY, CDR2 FYNNEI. The junction had 8 bases not matched to a gene; V was cut back by 0 bases and J by 7 bases. This CDR3 contains 15 residues. The receptor's source is a young man with COVID-19, enrolled during active disease. The J gene is TRBJ1-2, the V gene TRBV2; TRBD1 matches at 7 bases. Sequenced sample: peripheral blood. The CDR3 DNA is TGTGCCAGCAGTGAAGCAGGGGGCTCAGGATCTGGCTACACCTTC. Its protein product is CASSEAGGSGSGYTF.